The next 29 T cell receptor beta chains were all read from a single sample in a study of blood T cells in healthy people across ages. Using a J-beta primer mix together with a sample-barcoded 5' primer, a second PCR was run for about 6 to 11 cycles. TCRdb re-called the 5' RACE reads with MiXCR, one entry per CDR3 protein. The sample gives approximately 1.5 million distinct CDR3 sequences, almost 35% of which show up once; over 9% is in the top ten. Sequencing was performed on blood. The receptors were gathered from a woman in her thirties in good health.

The rearrangement joins TRBV5-1 to TRBJ2-4; 8 bases are shared with TRBD1. Unmatched junction bases numbered 2, after V lost 0 bases and J lost 6 bases. The CDR3 runs to 14 residues. Germline V gene data show CDR1 as SGHRS and CDR2 as YFSETQ. The CDR3: CASSLATGGNIQYF. The DNA of the CDR3 is TGCGCCAGCAGCTTGGCCACAGGGGGAAACATTCAGTACTTC.

This clonotype was found a few times. The gene calls are TRBV27 and TRBJ2-5, with D uncertain. The V gene's germline CDR1 is MNHEY and CDR2 SMNVEV (reference sequence). The CDR3 runs 11 residues. V was pared by 5 bases and J by 8 bases, with 9 bases between. The CDR3 loop reads CASSTAGTQYF. The CDR3, as DNA: TGTGCCAGCAGTACCGCCGGAACCCAGTACTTC.

Comment on this clonotype: Being one base from a much bigger clone, this may be a read error. The J gene is TRBJ2-3, the V gene TRBV29-1; 10 bases map to TRBD2. CDR1 SQVTM and CDR2 ANQGSEA come from the germline V gene. The CDR3 length is 18 residues. The CDR3 DNA sequence: TGCATCGTTGAAGCAGGGGCTAGCGGGAGTGAGGAGGCAGATACGCAGTATTTT. Its protein product is CIVEAGASGSEEADTQYF.

This chain connects TRBV30 to TRBJ2-7; TRBD2 agrees at 7 bases. The CDR3 consists of 14 residues. The V segment lost 2 bases and the J segment 7 bases; nucleotides outside the gene matches: 11. The germline V gene has CDR1 GTSNPN and CDR2 SVGIG (reference sequence). In DNA, the CDR3 is TGTGCCTGGAGTCGCCTGGGGGGAGGGAGAGAGCAGTACTTC. Translation: CAWSRLGGGREQYF.

In this sample, this clonotype turned up many times. The V and J genes are TRBV4-1 and TRBJ2-5; D may be TRBD2 (5 bases). Germline lookup yields CDR1 MGHRA and CDR2 YSYEKL. Trimming removed 1 base at V and 5 bases at J, with 14 bases between. The CDR3 loop spans 15 amino acids. This CDR3 reads CASSQVWLAGETQYF. The CDR3 nucleotides are TGCGCCAGCAGCCAAGTTTGGCTAGCCGGGGAGACCCAGTACTTC.

The V call is TRBV7-3, the J call TRBJ2-3, with TRBD2 matching over 10 bases. This CDR3 spans 17 amino acids. V shed 2 bases, J shed 0 bases, and the junction held 5 bases outside the gene matches. Germline assignment: CDR1 SGHTA and CDR2 FQGTGA. Here the CDR3 DNA reads TGTGCCAGCAGCTTAGGTAGCGGGGGGCTTAGCACAGATACGCAGTATTTT. This translates into CASSLGSGGLSTDTQYF.

The chain combines TRBV6-1 with TRBJ2-7, with 10 bases matching TRBD1. Germline lookup yields CDR1 MNHNS and CDR2 SASEGT. The CDR3 is made up of 16 amino acids. J gave up 2 bases and V 4 bases, and 8 bases lay outside the gene matches. DNA of the CDR3: TGTGCCAGCAGTGGCAGAACAGGGACAGGGGCCTACGAGCAGTACTTC. It codes for CASSGRTGTGAYEQYF.

This chain joins TRBV6-2 or TRBV6-3 and TRBJ2-1; TRBD1 is a possible D gene (6 bases). The CDR3 contains 14 residues. Trimming took off 6 bases at V and 10 bases at J, with 19 bases between the two ends. Germline values: CDR1 MNHEY, CDR2 SVGEGT. The CDR3 loop is CASRITGRANEQFF. The CDR3 DNA is TGTGCCAGCAGGATAACAGGGCGGGCTAACGAGCAGTTCTTC.

The genes are TRBV20-1 and TRBJ2-1, with D perhaps matching TRBD2 (7 bases). Germline lookup yields CDR1 DFQATT and CDR2 SNEGSKA (reference sequence). V was clipped by 0 bases and J by 3 bases, with 21 bases between them. The CDR3 loop spans 18 amino acids. The CDR3 DNA reads TGCAGTGCTAGAGATACACAAAGGGGGGGCTCATACTACAATGAGCAGTTCTTC. As protein: CSARDTQRGGSYYNEQFF.

Turning to this clonotype: This may be a read error, as it is one base from a much larger clone. The CDR3 DNA reads TGCGCCGGCAGCCTTAACCCGGCTAGCGGGATCACAGATACGCAGTATTTT. Protein: CAGSLNPASGITDTQYF. The chain employs TRBV4-1 and TRBJ2-3; 9 nucleotides line up with TRBD2. CDR1 MGHRA and CDR2 YSYEKL come from the germline V gene. The CDR3 is 17 residues long.

The CDR3 DNA is TGTGCCAGCAGCACCCCTGGCGGGAGGGGGACAGATACGCAGTATTTT. Amino acids: CASSTPGGRGTDTQYF. The genes are TRBV5-4 and TRBJ2-3; 9 bases agree with TRBD2. The germline gives CDR1 SGHNT, CDR2 YYREEE (reference sequence). V was clipped by 4 bases and J by 3 bases; unmatched bases: 9. This CDR3 is built from 16 residues.

This clonotype was counted a few times. This chain uses TRBV5-1 with TRBJ1-2, with a possible D match to TRBD1 (6 bases). The germline gives CDR1 SGHRS, CDR2 YFSETQ. The germline V and J ends were trimmed by 6 bases and 2 bases, with 14 bases remaining between them. The CDR3 loop spans 14 amino acids. This CDR3 reads CASNPGATNYGYTF. CDR3 nucleotide sequence: TGCGCCAGCAACCCAGGGGCCACAAACTATGGCTACACCTTC.

Only a few counts were recorded for this clonotype. The V gene is TRBV6-4, the J gene TRBJ2-1; TRBD1 might be the D (5 bases). The CDR3 is 11 amino acids. The germline V and J ends were trimmed by 6 bases and 6 bases, with 6 bases remaining between them. Germline V gene sequence: CDR1 MRHNA, CDR2 SNTAGT. CDR3 DNA sequence: TGTGCCAGCAGGCAGGGCAATGAGCAGTTCTTC. Protein sequence: CASRQGNEQFF.

The CDR3 region is CASSSQAGGYEQYF. The CDR3 DNA reads as TGTGCCAGCAGTTCCCAAGCGGGGGGGTACGAGCAGTACTTC. The J gene is TRBJ2-4, the V gene TRBV27; the match to TRBD2 covers 10 bases. The better agreement between TRBJ2-7 and the DNA end casts doubt on the J call. Germline V gives CDR1 MNHEY, CDR2 SMNVEV (reference sequence). This CDR3 contains 14 residues.

The V and J genes are TRBV9 and TRBJ2-3; 9 positions match TRBD2. This CDR3 is built from 15 residues. Germline-derived CDR1 and CDR2 are SGDLS and YYNGEE. V shed 4 bases and J 5 bases; nucleotides not matched to a gene: 8. CDR3 protein: CASSPPRGGQDTQYF. The CDR3 nucleotides read TGTGCCAGCAGCCCCCCGCGGGGGGGACAAGATACGCAGTATTTT.

The chain links TRBV12-3 or TRBV12-4 to TRBJ1-2; D is unclear. This CDR3 comprises 13 residues. Trimming removed 5 bases at V and 4 bases at J, with 11 bases between. The CDR3 loop is CASSPGVTYGYTF. The DNA for the CDR3 is TGTGCCAGCAGTCCCGGCGTCACCTATGGCTACACCTTC.

This clonotype was found many times. The chain employs TRBV4-1 and TRBJ1-2; D is perhaps TRBD1 (6 bases). Trimming shortened V by 2 bases and J by 2 bases, and 15 bases separated the two germline ends. The CDR3 extends over 16 amino acids. Germline V CDR1 and CDR2: MGHRA, YSYEKL. This chain's CDR3 is CASSQPTGKSNYGYTF. The CDR3 DNA reads TGCGCCAGCAGCCAACCCACAGGGAAGTCCAACTATGGCTACACCTTC.

The chain couples TRBV20-1 to TRBJ2-3; D unclear. CDR3 length: 13 amino acids. Trimming left V 7 bases short and J 0 bases short, with 11 bases between. Germline loops: CDR1 DFQATT, CDR2 SNEGSKA (reference sequence). The CDR3 DNA reads TGCAGTGTCCGAGGATCTAGCACAGATACGCAGTATTTT. Its protein product is CSVRGSSTDTQYF.

The chain has TRBV3-1 and TRBJ2-5; D perhaps matches TRBD2 (6 bases). This CDR3 is built from 13 residues. The germline V and J ends were trimmed by 4 bases and 6 bases, with 12 bases remaining between them. The germline gives CDR1 LGHDT, CDR2 YNNKEL (reference sequence). The CDR3 here is CASSPPGVKTQYF. The CDR3 nucleotides read TGTGCCAGCAGCCCCCCGGGGGTCAAGACCCAGTACTTC.

With respect to this clonotype: The junction departs from the called germline gene at one end, perhaps through a read error. The chain employs TRBV28 and TRBJ2-1; TRBD1 agrees at 8 bases. Germline CDR1 MDHEN, CDR2 SYDVKM. CDR3 length equals 15 residues. CDR3 nucleotide sequence: TGTGCCAGCAGTCTACAGGGGGAGAGGTACAATGAGCGGTTCTTC. Translating it yields CASSLQGERYNERFF.

This clonotype was detected a few times. CDR3 DNA: TGTGCCAGCAGTCCCCAGCGGGAGTTGATCTTAGGTGAGCAGTTCTTC. Amino acids: CASSPQRELILGEQFF. The chain carries TRBV6-6 and TRBJ2-1; 8 bases align to TRBD2. The trim removed 5 bases at V and 9 bases at J, leaving 15 bases unmatched. Germline V gene lookup returns CDR1 MNHNY and CDR2 SVGAGI (reference sequence). The CDR3 runs 16 residues.

This clonotype has only a few counts. The V gene is TRBV7-9, the J gene TRBJ2-5, with D maybe TRBD2 (5 bases). Germline V gives CDR1 SEHNR, CDR2 FQNEAQ (reference sequence). The CDR3 is made up of 14 amino acids. V lost 1 base and J lost 3, with 9 bases in between. The CDR3 protein is CASSLVPREETQYF. Written as DNA, the CDR3 is TGTGCCAGCAGCTTAGTGCCGAGGGAAGAGACCCAGTACTTC.

This clonotype was detected a few times. This rearrangement joins TRBV27 to TRBJ2-1; 11 bases map to TRBD2. Germline V lookup: CDR1 MNHEY, CDR2 SMNVEV (reference sequence). With 7 bases clipped from V and 8 bases from J, the junction kept 7 bases outside the gene matches. This CDR3 comprises 14 residues. For the CDR3, the DNA is TGTGCCAGCACCCTAGGGACTAGCGGTTATGAGCAGTTCTTC. Translated: CASTLGTSGYEQFF.

This clonotype was seen only a few times. The V gene is TRBV18, the J gene TRBJ1-1; D gene ambiguous. V gave up 0 bases and J gave up 1 base, with 6 bases separating them. The CDR3 spans 14 residues. CDR1 and CDR2 (germline): KGHSH, LQKENI. In nucleotides, the CDR3 is TGTGCCAGCTCACCACCGAAGGGGAACACTGAAGCTTTCTTT. This sequence encodes CASSPPKGNTEAFF.

This clonotype was detected only a few times. The genes are TRBV18 and TRBJ2-1, with TRBD1 matching over 8 bases. The CDR3 spans 19 residues. Per germline, CDR1 KGHSH and CDR2 LQKENI. J gave up 3 bases and V 0 bases, and 13 bases lay outside the gene matches. The CDR3 is CASSPPIAKGQVNYNEQFF. The DNA for the CDR3 is TGTGCCAGCTCACCACCGATTGCAAAGGGACAGGTTAACTACAATGAGCAGTTCTTC. Variable domain in full (rest from reference TRBV18 and TRBJ2-1): NAGVMQNPRHLVRRRGQEARLRCSPMKGHSHVYWYRQLPEEGLKFMVYLQKENIIDESGMPKERFSAEFPKEGPSILRIQQVVRGDSAAYFCASSPPIAKGQVNYNEQFFGPGTRLTVL.

This clonotype was detected only a few times. The chain recombines TRBV20-1 with TRBJ1-5; TRBD1 matches at 8 bases. Looked up from germline, CDR1 is DFQATT and CDR2 is SNEGSKA (reference sequence). V lost 6 bases, J lost 2 bases, and 9 bases stayed unmatched. The CDR3 totals 15 residues. Written as DNA, the CDR3 is TGCAGTGCCATCCGACAGGGGAGTGGCAATCAGCCCCAGCATTTT. It codes for CSAIRQGSGNQPQHF.

This clonotype was observed at least ten times. One junction end does not reproduce the germline sequence, and a read error may be involved. The J gene is TRBJ2-3, the V gene TRBV6-1, with 11 bases that match TRBD2. Germline assignment: CDR1 MNHNS and CDR2 SASEGT. The CDR3 sequence is 15 residues long. The CDR3 sequence is CASSEGLAGADTQYF. The CDR3, as DNA: TGTGCCAGCAGCGAAGGACTAGCGGGTGCAGATACGCAGTATTTT.

The V gene is TRBV18, the J gene TRBJ2-7; 11 bases align to TRBD2. The germline CDR1 and CDR2 sequences are KGHSH and LQKENI. With V trimmed by 3 bases and J by 2 bases, 6 bases remained unmatched. The CDR3 loop spans 16 amino acids. CDR3 bases: TGTGCCAGCTCACCCTCGGGACTAGCGGTAACCTACGAGCAGTACTTC. Its protein is CASSPSGLAVTYEQYF.

The chain employs TRBV7-9 and TRBJ1-4, with 7 bases fitting TRBD1. This CDR3 has 14 residues. Germline CDR1 reads SEHNR; CDR2 reads FQNEAQ (reference sequence). Trimming removed 5 bases from V and 4 bases from J; junction bases left unmatched: 4. The chain's CDR3 is CASSPGGYNEKLFF. As DNA, the CDR3 is TGTGCCAGCAGCCCAGGGGGGTATAATGAAAAACTGTTTTTT.